This is a list of T cell receptor beta chains from one sample in a study of CD8+CD57+ T cells in acquired aplastic anemia. Using its own MiXCR run on the reads, TCRdb lists one record per CDR3 protein. The sample yields some 150,000 distinct CDR3 sequences, more than 35% seen once. What was sequenced was sorted CD4+, CD8+, or CD8+CD57+ T cells (not recorded which) from PBMCs. The receptors were gathered from a human donor in good health, serving as a control. The CDR3 runs from the conserved cysteine through the conserved F or W. Each record gives: V gene, clone size, J gene, D gene, CDR3 protein, CDR3 DNA. The D gene is left open where the match is weak. Size is stated for part of the rows, as once, few or many counts, or as a class when the clone is expanded.

V gene: TRBV12-3/TRBV12-4
clone size: -
J gene: TRBJ2-1
D gene: TRBD2
CDR3 protein: CASSWTSGGPHSSYNEQFF
CDR3 DNA: TGTGCCAGCAGTTGGACTAGCGGGGGGCCCCATAGCTCCTACAATGAGCAGTTCTTC

V gene: TRBV10-3
clone size: many
J gene: TRBJ2-1
D gene: TRBD2
CDR3 protein: CAISDRASGRFGNEQFF
CDR3 DNA: TGTGCCATCAGTGACAGAGCTAGCGGGAGATTTGGCAATGAGCAGTTCTTC

V gene: TRBV2
clone size: -
J gene: TRBJ1-2
D gene: -
CDR3 protein: CASSGTGLGYTF
CDR3 DNA: TGTGCCAGCAGTGGAACAGGGCTTGGCTACACCTTC

V gene: TRBV19
clone size: many
J gene: TRBJ2-5
D gene: TRBD2
CDR3 protein: CASREREQTEEETQYF
CDR3 DNA: TGTGCCAGTAGGGAGCGGGAACAGACCGAGGAAGAGACCCAGTACTTC

V gene: TRBV20-1
clone size: many
J gene: TRBJ1-6
D gene: -
CDR3 protein: CSAKSGSSYNSPLHF
CDR3 DNA: TGCAGTGCTAAATCAGGGAGCTCCTATAATTCACCCCTCCACTTT

V gene: TRBV25-1
clone size: -
J gene: TRBJ2-7
D gene: -
CDR3 protein: CASSEVTGGSSYEQYF
CDR3 DNA: TGTGCCAGCAGTGAGGTTACGGGCGGTAGCTCCTACGAGCAGTACTTC

V gene: TRBV2
clone size: -
J gene: TRBJ2-7
D gene: TRBD2
CDR3 protein: CASSSGLAGGPTYEQYF
CDR3 DNA: TGCGCCAGCAGCTCTGGACTAGCGGGAGGGCCCACCTACGAGCAGTACTTC

V gene: TRBV11-2
clone size: -
J gene: TRBJ2-3
D gene: TRBD2
CDR3 protein: CASSFWGAGGSDTQYF
CDR3 DNA: TGTGCCAGCAGCTTCTGGGGAGCGGGAGGCTCAGATACGCAGTATTTT

V gene: TRBV9
clone size: -
J gene: TRBJ2-5
D gene: -
CDR3 protein: CASSLPSEGLQETQYF
CDR3 DNA: TGTGCCAGCAGCCTACCCAGCGAGGGCCTACAAGAGACCCAGTACTTC

V gene: TRBV18
clone size: -
J gene: TRBJ1-2
D gene: -
CDR3 protein: CASSAPFDGYTF
CDR3 DNA: TGTGCCAGCTCAGCCCCATTCGATGGCTACACCTTC

V gene: TRBV7-2
clone size: -
J gene: TRBJ1-2
D gene: -
CDR3 protein: CASSPDSNIGYTF
CDR3 DNA: TGTGCCAGCAGCCCTGACAGTAATATTGGCTACACCTTC

V gene: TRBV10-1
clone size: -
J gene: TRBJ1-1
D gene: -
CDR3 protein: CASSERGGANTEAFF
CDR3 DNA: TGCGCCAGCAGTGAAAGGGGGGGTGCAAACACTGAAGCTTTCTTT

V gene: TRBV11-2
clone size: many
J gene: TRBJ2-1
D gene: TRBD2
CDR3 protein: CASSLEAGVGEQFF
CDR3 DNA: TGTGCCAGCAGCTTAGAAGCGGGGGTAGGTGAGCAGTTCTTC

V gene: TRBV5-1
clone size: -
J gene: TRBJ2-3
D gene: -
CDR3 protein: CASEERGYTDTQYF
CDR3 DNA: TGCGCCAGCGAGGAGAGGGGTTACACAGATACGCAGTATTTT

V gene: TRBV4-2
clone size: -
J gene: TRBJ2-1
D gene: TRBD2
CDR3 protein: CAGSQGAGGYNEQFF
CDR3 DNA: TGTGCCGGCAGCCAAGGCGCGGGAGGGTACAATGAGCAGTTCTTC

V gene: TRBV4-2
clone size: few
J gene: TRBJ1-1
D gene: -
CDR3 protein: CASSQRLGPSNTEAFF
CDR3 DNA: TGTGCCAGCAGCCAGAGGTTGGGTCCCTCTAACACTGAAGCTTTCTTT

V gene: TRBV20-1
clone size: -
J gene: TRBJ2-7
D gene: -
CDR3 protein: CSASGGTVTYEQYF
CDR3 DNA: TGCAGTGCTAGTGGAGGGACAGTAACCTACGAGCAGTACTTC

V gene: TRBV7-6
clone size: few
J gene: TRBJ1-1
D gene: TRBD1
CDR3 protein: CASSLTGDTEAFF
CDR3 DNA: TGTGCCAGCAGCTTAACAGGGGACACTGAAGCTTTCTTT

V gene: TRBV20-1
clone size: many
J gene: TRBJ1-5
D gene: -
CDR3 protein: CSASQRGSQPQHF
CDR3 DNA: TGCAGTGCTAGCCAAAGGGGTAGTCAGCCCCAGCATTTT

V gene: TRBV15
clone size: many
J gene: TRBJ1-5
D gene: -
CDR3 protein: CATRGDLGGRNQPQHF
CDR3 DNA: TGTGCCACCAGGGGGGACTTGGGGGGGCGGAATCAGCCCCAGCATTTT

V gene: TRBV19
clone size: -
J gene: TRBJ1-1
D gene: -
CDR3 protein: CASSMNRGTEAFF
CDR3 DNA: TGTGCCAGTAGTATGAATAGAGGGACTGAAGCTTTCTTT

V gene: TRBV12-3/TRBV12-4
clone size: many
J gene: TRBJ2-5
D gene: -
CDR3 protein: CASSEVPGVTQYF
CDR3 DNA: TGTGCCAGCAGTGAAGTCCCGGGTGTGACCCAGTACTTC

V gene: TRBV10-3
clone size: -
J gene: TRBJ1-1
D gene: -
CDR3 protein: CAISEFIGQMNTEAFF
CDR3 DNA: TGTGCCATCAGTGAGTTTATAGGGCAGATGAACACTGAAGCTTTCTTT

V gene: TRBV3-1
clone size: many
J gene: TRBJ1-1
D gene: -
CDR3 protein: CASSQRAVLKNTEAFF
CDR3 DNA: TGTGCCAGCAGCCAGAGGGCTGTACTTAAGAACACTGAAGCTTTCTTT

V gene: TRBV3-1
clone size: -
J gene: TRBJ2-2
D gene: -
CDR3 protein: CASSPSAGRTGELFF
CDR3 DNA: TGTGCCAGCAGCCCCTCGGCGGGCCGGACCGGGGAGCTGTTTTTT

V gene: TRBV19
clone size: many
J gene: TRBJ2-3
D gene: -
CDR3 protein: CASSQGVYHSTDTQYF
CDR3 DNA: TGTGCCAGTAGCCAAGGTGTCTACCACAGCACAGATACGCAGTATTTT

V gene: TRBV6-1
clone size: many
J gene: TRBJ1-5
D gene: -
CDR3 protein: CASSASSQPQHF
CDR3 DNA: TGTGCCAGCAGTGCTTCGAGCCAGCCCCAGCATTTT

V gene: TRBV9
clone size: few
J gene: TRBJ1-6
D gene: -
CDR3 protein: CASSVAHRPDYNSPLHF
CDR3 DNA: TGTGCCAGCAGCGTAGCCCATAGGCCGGACTATAATTCACCCCTCCACTTT

V gene: TRBV10-3
clone size: -
J gene: TRBJ1-2
D gene: -
CDR3 protein: CAISRGTVGYGYTF
CDR3 DNA: TGTGCCATCAGTCGAGGAACAGTGGGCTATGGCTACACCTTC

V gene: TRBV20-1
clone size: many
J gene: TRBJ2-3
D gene: TRBD2
CDR3 protein: CSARDRRLAGGLWSTDTQYF
CDR3 DNA: TGCAGTGCTAGAGATAGGCGGCTAGCGGGAGGGCTTTGGAGCACAGATACGCAGTATTTT

V gene: TRBV4-1
clone size: many
J gene: TRBJ2-3
D gene: TRBD2
CDR3 protein: CASQRLAGDTDTQYF
CDR3 DNA: TGCGCCAGCCAGAGACTAGCGGGGGACACAGATACGCAGTATTTT

V gene: TRBV20-1
clone size: -
J gene: TRBJ2-7
D gene: TRBD2
CDR3 protein: CSARPAGALEQYF
CDR3 DNA: TGCAGTGCTAGGCCAGCGGGGGCCCTTGAGCAGTACTTC

V gene: TRBV12-3/TRBV12-4
clone size: -
J gene: TRBJ1-2
D gene: -
CDR3 protein: CASSRHREGYTF
CDR3 DNA: TGTGCCAGCAGTAGGCACAGGGAAGGCTACACCTTC

V gene: TRBV7-9
clone size: many
J gene: TRBJ1-2
D gene: TRBD1
CDR3 protein: CASSKNRGRFNGYTF
CDR3 DNA: TGTGCCAGCAGCAAAAACAGGGGGCGTTTTAATGGCTACACCTTC

V gene: TRBV20-1
clone size: many
J gene: TRBJ1-1
D gene: -
CDR3 protein: CSAQGRNTEAFF
CDR3 DNA: TGCAGTGCCCAGGGACGGAACACTGAAGCTTTCTTT

V gene: TRBV19
clone size: -
J gene: TRBJ1-1
D gene: -
CDR3 protein: CASSIAEMNTEAFF
CDR3 DNA: TGTGCCAGTAGTATAGCTGAGATGAACACTGAAGCTTTCTTT

V gene: TRBV25-1
clone size: -
J gene: TRBJ2-7
D gene: -
CDR3 protein: CASSEGRGLSYEQYF
CDR3 DNA: TGTGCCAGCAGTGAGGGACGTGGCCTCTCCTACGAGCAGTACTTC

V gene: TRBV5-1
clone size: many
J gene: TRBJ1-1
D gene: TRBD1
CDR3 protein: CASGQGLDTEAFF
CDR3 DNA: TGCGCCAGCGGACAGGGATTGGACACTGAAGCTTTCTTT

V gene: TRBV4-1
clone size: -
J gene: TRBJ1-1
D gene: -
CDR3 protein: CASSRRGDNEAFF
CDR3 DNA: TGCGCCAGCAGCCGAAGGGGGGATAATGAAGCTTTCTTT

V gene: TRBV10-3
clone size: -
J gene: TRBJ2-1
D gene: -
CDR3 protein: CAITDGNEQFF
CDR3 DNA: TGTGCCATCACGGACGGGAATGAGCAGTTCTTC

V gene: TRBV10-3
clone size: -
J gene: TRBJ1-1
D gene: -
CDR3 protein: CAIAPQGLNTEAFF
CDR3 DNA: TGTGCCATCGCCCCTCAGGGTTTGAACACTGAAGCTTTCTTT

V gene: TRBV9
clone size: many
J gene: TRBJ1-2
D gene: TRBD1
CDR3 protein: CASSSTTGLSYGYTF
CDR3 DNA: TGTGCCAGCAGCTCGACGACAGGGTTGTCCTATGGCTACACCTTC

V gene: TRBV10-3
clone size: many
J gene: TRBJ2-1
D gene: TRBD2
CDR3 protein: CASRRGDEQFF
CDR3 DNA: TGTGCCAGCCGTCGGGGGGATGAGCAGTTCTTC

V gene: TRBV9
clone size: -
J gene: TRBJ1-3
D gene: TRBD1
CDR3 protein: CASSEQGAGNTIYF
CDR3 DNA: TGTGCCAGCAGCGAACAGGGGGCTGGAAACACCATATATTTT

V gene: TRBV12-3/TRBV12-4
clone size: many
J gene: TRBJ1-1
D gene: -
CDR3 protein: CASSLRGKTEAFF
CDR3 DNA: TGTGCCAGCAGTTTGAGGGGTAAAACTGAAGCTTTCTTT

V gene: TRBV18
clone size: few
J gene: TRBJ1-1
D gene: -
CDR3 protein: CASSHLSWDTEAFF
CDR3 DNA: TGTGCCAGCTCCCATCTCAGCTGGGACACTGAAGCTTTCTTT

V gene: TRBV5-1
clone size: many
J gene: TRBJ1-1
D gene: -
CDR3 protein: CASSLEGGRNTEAFF
CDR3 DNA: TGCGCCAGCAGCTTGGAGGGAGGTAGGAACACTGAAGCTTTCTTT

V gene: TRBV19
clone size: many
J gene: TRBJ2-3
D gene: -
CDR3 protein: CASSRIFWGAYTQYF
CDR3 DNA: TGTGCCAGTAGTAGGATATTTTGGGGGGCTTATACGCAGTATTTT